Below, 22 T cell receptor beta chains from the same sample are listed, as sequenced in a study of T cell changes during pregnancy in multiple sclerosis. Clones were sequenced by immunoSEQ multiplex PCR, and TCRdb holds only the in-frame ones, with some missing. Among more than 100,000 clones, roughly 93% were seen once, and the ten largest hold more than 0.85%. Specimen: peripheral blood, collected after pregnancy. Source of these receptors: a female donor with multiple sclerosis, enrolled in a pregnancy study.

J is TRBJ2-1 and V is TRBV7-2; 8 nucleotides align to TRBD1. Trimming took 3 bases from V and 8 from J; bases not matched to a gene: 3. CDR1 is SGHTA, CDR2 FQGNSA, per germline. The CDR3 totals 13 residues. The CDR3 loop is CASSLDREYEQFF. The CDR3 bases are TGTGCCAGCAGCTTGGACAGGGAATATGAGCAGTTCTTC.

The chain combines TRBV5-1 with TRBJ1-2; perhaps TRBD1 as D (6 bases). CDR1 and CDR2 (germline): SGHRS, YFSETQ. Trimming took 4 bases from V and 7 from J, leaving 20 bases between them. CDR3 length: 15 residues. CDR3 protein: CASSRQGNRESGYTF. CDR3 DNA sequence: TGCGCCAGCAGCCGCCAAGGTAACAGGGAATCTGGCTACACCTTC.

V and J are TRBV5-4 and TRBJ1-5; D is perhaps TRBD1 (5 bases). Germline CDR1 is SGHNT and CDR2 is YYREEE (reference sequence). This CDR3 is built from 20 residues. V lost 0 bases to trimming and J lost 0 bases, with 22 bases between them. The CDR3 is CASSLEGLRKNSNSNQPQHF. CDR3 nucleotide sequence: TGTGCCAGCAGCTTGGAGGGACTAAGGAAAAACAGTAATAGCAATCAGCCCCAGCATTTT.

The V and J genes are TRBV5-6 and TRBJ1-4; 12 nucleotides line up with TRBD1. Looked up from germline, CDR1 is SGHDT and CDR2 is YYEEEE. Trimming took 0 bases from V and 6 from J; bases not matched to a gene: 6. The CDR3 loop spans 17 amino acids. The CDR3 is CASSLAGGTGGYEKLFF. The CDR3 nucleotides are TGTGCCAGCAGCTTGGCAGGGGGGACAGGGGGCTATGAAAAACTGTTTTTT.

Regarding this clone: This CDR3 is also generated by other DNA sequences in the sample. The rearrangement links TRBV2 to TRBJ1-5, with TRBD1 matching over 8 bases. V lost 6 bases and J lost 2; bases outside the gene matches: 3. Germline V gene sequence: CDR1 SNHLY, CDR2 FYNNEI. The CDR3 sequence is 14 residues long. The CDR3 DNA reads as TGTGCCAGCAGCGGACAGGGTGGCAATCAGCCCCAGCATTTT. Amino acid sequence: CASSGQGGNQPQHF.

The rearrangement joins TRBV7-2 to TRBJ1-5; a possible D gene is TRBD1 (6 bases). V dropped 4 bases and J dropped 4 bases, with 11 bases sitting between them. From germline, CDR1 is SGHTA and CDR2 FQGNSA. This CDR3 is 14 amino acids long. The CDR3 loop is CASSSRQGNQPQHF. CDR3 bases: TGTGCCAGCAGCTCCCGGCAGGGGAATCAGCCCCAGCATTTT. Drawing the rest from reference TRBV7-2 and TRBJ1-5, the complete variable domain is GAGVSQSPSNKVTEKGKDVELRCDPISGHTALYWYRQSLGQGLEFLIYFQGNSAPDKSGLPSDRFSAERTGGSVSTLTIQRTQQEDSAVYLCASSSRQGNQPQHFGDGTRLSIL.

The V and J genes are TRBV7-3 and TRBJ2-1, with TRBD2 as a possible D gene (5 bases). V was pared by 2 bases and J by 0 bases, with 17 bases between. This CDR3 region has 18 residues. CDR1 and CDR2 from the germline V gene are SGHTA and FQGTGA. The chain's CDR3 is CASSLLAASPSSYNEQFF. CDR3 in DNA: TGTGCCAGCAGCTTATTAGCCGCTAGCCCCAGCTCCTACAATGAGCAGTTCTTC.

Details on this clone: One junction end does not reproduce the germline sequence, and a read error may be involved. The chain links TRBV19 to TRBJ1-5, with 8 positions matching TRBD1. The CDR3 is 15 residues long. From germline, CDR1 is LNHDA and CDR2 SQIVND (reference sequence). CDR3: CASSVRTGSNQPQHF. CDR3 sequence (DNA): TGTGCCAGTAGTGTACGGACAGGGAGCAACCAGCCCCAGCATTTT.

Note on this clone: This sample includes further DNA sequences coding for the same CDR3. The genes are TRBV5-4 and TRBJ1-2, with a weak D call TRBD1 (5 bases). The CDR3 is 12 residues long. Trimming left V 3 bases short and J 5 bases short, with 8 bases between. CDR1 is SGHNT and CDR2 is YYREEE in the germline V gene (reference sequence). Here the CDR3 DNA reads TGTGCCAGCAGCTCCACAGGATATGGCTACACCTTC. It yields the protein CASSSTGYGYTF.

This rearrangement joins TRBV14 to TRBJ2-7; maybe TRBD2 (5 bases). Germline V gene sequence: CDR1 SGHDN, CDR2 FVKESK. Deletions cut 1 base from V and 3 bases from J, with 13 bases between. This CDR3 is built from 15 residues. CDR3 sequence reads: CASSQGRWQSYEQYF. Here the CDR3 DNA reads TGTGCCAGCAGCCAAGGGAGGTGGCAGAGCTACGAGCAGTACTTC.

V gene TRBV2 combines with J gene TRBJ2-1; 7 positions agree with TRBD2. The CDR3 is made up of 19 amino acids. In germline, CDR1 is SNHLY, CDR2 FYNNEI. The trim removed 2 bases at V and 8 bases at J, leaving 21 bases unmatched. CDR3 protein: CASSERGGFIETAGDEQFF. The CDR3 DNA is TGTGCCAGCAGTGAACGCGGGGGTTTCATTGAGACGGCTGGCGATGAGCAGTTCTTC.

This clone was seen a few times. This chain connects TRBV5-5 to TRBJ1-4; possibly TRBD1 for D (6 bases). This CDR3 is 14 amino acids long. Trimming took off 6 bases at V and 5 bases at J, with 14 bases between the two ends. Germline CDR1 is SGHKS and CDR2 is YYEKEE (reference sequence). As DNA, the CDR3 is TGTGCCAGCACCTGGGGGGGCCGGAATGAAAAACTGTTTTTT. It is translated as CASTWGGRNEKLFF.

V and J are TRBV5-4 and TRBJ2-2; D may be TRBD2 (6 bases). V lost 4 bases and J 1 base, leaving 14 bases between the germline ends. Germline V gene sequence: CDR1 SGHNT, CDR2 YYREEE (reference sequence). This CDR3 spans 16 amino acids. Written as DNA, the CDR3 is TGTGCCAGCAGCCCAGCTTGGGGGGAGAACACCGGGGAGCTGTTTTTT. Translated: CASSPAWGENTGELFF.

This chain connects TRBV7-8 to TRBJ2-1, with D possibly TRBD2 on 7 matching bases. Germline V lookup: CDR1 SGHVS, CDR2 FQNEAQ. The CDR3 covers 15 residues. Trimming cost V 2 bases and J 7 bases, with 15 bases left between them. The CDR3 is CASSLWGGARNEQFF. DNA of the CDR3: TGTGCCAGCAGCTTATGGGGGGGGGCGAGAAATGAGCAGTTCTTC.

This chain links TRBV7-9 with TRBJ2-1, with TRBD2 identical over 8 bases. V trimming: 1 base; J trimming: 2 bases; junction bases outside the gene matches: 4. Looked up from germline, CDR1 is SEHNR and CDR2 is FQNEAQ (reference sequence). The CDR3 sequence is 16 residues long. The CDR3, as DNA: TGTGCCAGCAGCTTAGTTGGCGGGGGGACCTACAATGAGCAGTTCTTC. Encoded protein: CASSLVGGGTYNEQFF. The full variable domain, rest sourced from reference TRBV7-9 and TRBJ2-1, is DTGVSQNPRHKITKRGQNVTFRCDPISEHNRLYWYRQTLGQGPEFLTYFQNEAQLEKSRLLSDRFSAERPKGSFSTLEIQRTEQGDSAMYLCASSLVGGGTYNEQFFGPGTRLTVL.

This chain's CDR3 is CASSPKGATTDGTEAFF. For the CDR3, the DNA is TGTGCCAGCTCACCGAAGGGGGCTACAACCGACGGCACTGAAGCTTTCTTT. The V gene is TRBV18, the J gene TRBJ1-1; the match to TRBD1 covers 7 bases. V trimming: 3 bases; J trimming: 4 bases; junction bases outside the gene matches: 14. The CDR3 runs 17 residues. Germline V gene data show CDR1 as KGHSH and CDR2 as LQKENI.

This sequence joins TRBV7-2 and TRBJ2-3; perhaps TRBD1 as D (5 bases). CDR3 length equals 14 residues. CDR1 SGHTA and CDR2 FQGNSA come from the germline V gene. Trimming shortened V by 2 bases and J by 5 bases, and 11 bases separated the two germline ends. The CDR3 bases are TGTGCCAGCAGCTTAAGGTCCAGGGTAGATACGCAGTATTTT. Translation: CASSLRSRVDTQYF.

The V and J genes are TRBV27 and TRBJ1-5; unclear D gene. The germline CDR1 and CDR2 sequences are MNHEY and SMNVEV (reference sequence). This CDR3 contains 14 residues. The germline V and J ends were trimmed by 0 bases and 7 bases, with 10 bases remaining between them. Here the CDR3 DNA reads TGTGCCAGCAGTTTATCGGGAGGGTCGCAGCCCCAGCATTTT. It yields the protein CASSLSGGSQPQHF.

The table lists this clone with a count of one. V gene TRBV11-2 combines with J gene TRBJ1-1; TRBD1 matches at 7 bases. CDR3 length equals 15 residues. Germline V CDR1 and CDR2: SGHAT, FQNNGV. Trimming cost V 5 bases and J 1 base; bases outside gene matches: 7. The CDR3 sequence: CASSAVYRGNTEAFF. The CDR3, as DNA: TGTGCCAGCAGCGCCGTATACAGGGGGAACACTGAAGCTTTCTTT.

This rearrangement joins TRBV2 to TRBJ2-3; D unresolved. The CDR3 consists of 12 residues. Between the trimmed V and J ends, which lost 4 bases and 3 bases, there was a span of 5 bases. Germline V gene lookup returns CDR1 SNHLY and CDR2 FYNNEI. DNA of the CDR3: TGTGCCAGCAGTGGAGATACAGATACGCAGTATTTT. The encoded protein is CASSGDTDTQYF.

V usage is TRBV28 and J usage is TRBJ1-5; a weak D match, TRBD1 (5 bases). Germline V lookup: CDR1 MDHEN, CDR2 SYDVKM. The germline V and J ends were trimmed by 1 base and 7 bases, with 14 bases remaining between them. The CDR3 has 15 amino acids. The CDR3 region is CASSLLGRGGQPQHF. In DNA, the CDR3 is TGTGCCAGCAGTTTATTGGGAAGGGGTGGCCAGCCCCAGCATTTT.

The chain uses TRBV10-3 and TRBJ1-5; the D gene is possibly TRBD1 (5 bases). Germline V gene sequence: CDR1 ENHRY, CDR2 SYGVKD. The CDR3 spans 17 residues. Trimming removed 0 bases at V and 2 bases at J, with 14 bases between. CDR3 bases: TGTGCCATCAGTGAGTCCCGACCGGGGGGAGGCAATCAGCCCCAGCATTTT. Its translation: CAISESRPGGGNQPQHF.